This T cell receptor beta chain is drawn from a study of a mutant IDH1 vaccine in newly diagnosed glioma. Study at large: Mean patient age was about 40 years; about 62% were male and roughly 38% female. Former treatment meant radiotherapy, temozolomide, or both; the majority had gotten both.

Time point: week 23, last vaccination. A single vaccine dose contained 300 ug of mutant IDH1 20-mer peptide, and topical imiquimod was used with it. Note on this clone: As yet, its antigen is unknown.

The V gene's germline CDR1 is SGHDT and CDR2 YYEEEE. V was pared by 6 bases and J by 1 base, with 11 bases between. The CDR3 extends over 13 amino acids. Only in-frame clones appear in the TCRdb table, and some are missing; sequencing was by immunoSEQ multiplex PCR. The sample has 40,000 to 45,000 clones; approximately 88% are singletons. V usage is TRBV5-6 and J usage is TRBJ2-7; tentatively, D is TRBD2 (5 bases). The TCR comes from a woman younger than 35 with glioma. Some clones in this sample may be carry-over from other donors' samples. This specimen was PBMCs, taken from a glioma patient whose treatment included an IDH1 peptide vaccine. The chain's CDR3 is CASKGSGSYEQYF. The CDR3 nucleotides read TGTGCCAGCAAAGGGAGTGGGTCCTACGAGCAGTACTTC.